The table lists the clone carrying this T cell receptor beta chain with a few counts. Antigen unknown. This sample was taken from a study of molecular identifiers for immune sequencing clone quantification. Points from the study as a whole: Jurkat TCR RNA that was spiked in from one cell was reportedly detectable among some 980,000 naive cells.

TCRdb recomputed calls from the PCR reads with MiXCR, one row per CDR3 protein. The sample includes about 100,000 distinct CDR3 sequences, about a third seen only once; the top ten take about a tenth. Sorting isolated naive CD8 T cells as CD8+CD4-CCR7+CD45RA+ events. V lost 7 bases and J lost 5, with 17 bases in between. Germline-derived CDR1 and CDR2 are MDHEN and SYDVKM. The CDR3 totals 14 residues. The source material was naive CD8+ T cells from blood, with Jurkat cell RNA spiked in. Stated subset: FACS-sorted CD8+CD4-CCR7+CD45RA+ naive T cells. V and J are TRBV28 and TRBJ2-5; D not resolved. This sequence was found in a human donor in good health. Some libraries in this study had Jurkat cell RNA spiked in. The CDR3 DNA sequence: TGTGCCAGCAACCCCCCAGGACCCCAGGAGACCCAGTACTTC. Its protein product is CASNPPGPQETQYF.